Each of the 13 T cell receptor beta chains below was sequenced from the same sample in a study of cytomegalovirus exposure and HLA in healthy donors. Sequenced by immunoSEQ multiplex PCR; TCRdb stores in-frame clones only, minus some. The sample has roughly 180,000 clones; roughly nine tenths are singletons. The sequencing input was PBMCs. These receptor sequences come from a man aged 25 to 40 in good health and CMV-seropositive.

This chain joins TRBV15 and TRBJ2-7, with D tentatively TRBD2 (5 bases). V lost 0 bases and J 1 base, leaving 19 bases between the germline ends. Germline assignment: CDR1 LNHNV and CDR2 YYDKDF (reference sequence). This CDR3 has 18 amino acids. The CDR3 sequence: CATSREAGVVGRSYEQYF. CDR3 sequence (DNA): TGTGCCACCAGCAGAGAAGCCGGGGTGGTGGGTAGATCCTACGAGCAGTACTTC.

The chain carries TRBV5-1 and TRBJ1-2, with D perhaps TRBD1 (5 bases). Germline V gives CDR1 SGHRS, CDR2 YFSETQ. The CDR3 loop spans 14 amino acids. V was shortened by 5 bases and J by 5 bases, with 16 bases between the two germline ends. CDR3 residues: CASSSQGYEYGYTF. CDR3 nucleotides: TGCGCCAGCAGTTCCCAGGGATATGAGTATGGCTACACCTTC.

The J gene is TRBJ2-1, the V gene TRBV9, with 9 nucleotides matching TRBD2. Losses at the gene ends were 0 bases for V and 5 bases for J; bases not matched to a gene: 3. The germline V gene has CDR1 SGDLS and CDR2 YYNGEE. The CDR3 runs to 15 residues. CDR3 in amino acids: CASSVETSGHNEQFF. CDR3 nucleotides: TGTGCCAGCAGCGTAGAGACTAGCGGACACAATGAGCAGTTCTTC.

About this clone itself: The sample carries other DNA sequences with the same CDR3. This chain uses TRBV5-4 with TRBJ2-7, with D uncertain. The V end lost 5 bases, the J end lost 1 base, and 13 bases lay between the germline ends. CDR1 is SGHNT and CDR2 is YYREEE in the germline V gene (reference sequence). This CDR3 is built from 14 residues. The CDR3 sequence: CASSLYPVSYEQYF. The CDR3 DNA follows: TGTGCCAGCAGTTTGTATCCAGTTTCCTACGAGCAGTACTTC.

V gene TRBV5-1 combines with J gene TRBJ2-5; D gene unclear. This CDR3 has 14 amino acids. V lost 0 bases and J lost 5, with 11 bases in between. Per the germline V gene, CDR1 is SGHRS and CDR2 is YFSETQ. CDR3 DNA: TGCGCCAGCAGCTTGGGACTGCGCCGGGAGACCCAGTACTTC. It encodes CASSLGLRRETQYF.

V gene TRBV30 combines with J gene TRBJ1-2; no clear D gene. This CDR3 region has 15 residues. The V gene's germline CDR1 is GTSNPN and CDR2 SVGIG (reference sequence). V was clipped by 0 bases and J by 4 bases, with 15 bases between them. CDR3 nucleotides: TGTGCCTGGAGTGTGGGAAGCCGGAGAGGCTATGGCTACACCTTC. The encoded protein is CAWSVGSRRGYGYTF.

The chain joins TRBV2 to TRBJ2-1, with TRBD2 matching over 7 bases. This CDR3 comprises 16 residues. J was trimmed by 7 bases and V by 2 bases; bases with no gene match: 11. CDR1 and CDR2 (germline): SNHLY, FYNNEI. The CDR3 region is CASSESGLADLNEQFF. The CDR3 nucleotides are TGTGCCAGCAGTGAAAGTGGCCTAGCGGACCTTAATGAGCAGTTCTTC.

The gene calls are TRBV7-8 and TRBJ2-5, with D perhaps matching TRBD2 (5 bases). CDR1 and CDR2 (germline): SGHVS, FQNEAQ. Trimming took 0 bases from V and 7 from J, leaving 15 bases between them. This CDR3 spans 15 amino acids. The CDR3 reads CASSLAGNSGPTQYF. The CDR3 nucleotides are TGTGCCAGCAGCTTAGCCGGGAACAGCGGTCCGACCCAGTACTTC.

The V call is TRBV7-9, the J call TRBJ2-1; 8 bases fit TRBD1. The junction had 9 bases not matched to a gene; V was cut back by 5 bases and J by 6 bases. Germline-derived CDR1 and CDR2 are SEHNR and FQNEAQ (reference sequence). The CDR3 consists of 15 residues. This CDR3 is CASSIGTGALNEQFF. CDR3 coding DNA: TGTGCCAGCAGCATCGGGACAGGTGCCCTCAATGAGCAGTTCTTC.

In this sample, this clone turned up many times. The V gene is TRBV19, the J gene TRBJ1-2; D unresolved. Germline lookup yields CDR1 LNHDA and CDR2 SQIVND (reference sequence). Trimming shortened V by 9 bases and J by 5 bases, and 4 bases separated the two germline ends. CDR3 size: 9 residues. Written as DNA, the CDR3 is TGTGCCAGCCCTTATGGCTACACCTTC. Amino acids: CASPYGYTF. Full variable domain (outside the CDR3, taken from reference TRBV19 and TRBJ1-2): DGGITQSPKYLFRKEGQNVTLSCEQNLNHDAMYWYRQDPGQGLRLIYYSQIVNDFQKGDIAEGYSVSREKKESFPLTVTSAQKNPTAFYLCASPYGYTFGSGTRLTVV.

The CDR3 DNA is TGTGCCAGCTCACCCCCGGACGGATATCAGCCCCAGCATTTT. Protein product: CASSPPDGYQPQHF. The rearrangement joins TRBV18 to TRBJ1-5; D unclear. CDR1 is KGHSH and CDR2 is LQKENI in the germline V gene. The V and J ends lost 3 bases and 5 bases respectively, with 11 bases between them. This CDR3 region has 14 residues. Filled out from reference TRBV18 and TRBJ1-5, the complete variable domain reads NAGVMQNPRHLVRRRGQEARLRCSPMKGHSHVYWYRQLPEEGLKFMVYLQKENIIDESGMPKERFSAEFPKEGPSILRIQQVVRGDSAAYFCASSPPDGYQPQHFGDGTRLSIL.

The chain couples TRBV9 to TRBJ2-7; TRBD2 agrees at 12 bases. V was clipped by 1 base and J by 6 bases; unmatched bases: 8. CDR1 is SGDLS, CDR2 YYNGEE, per germline. CDR3 length: 16 amino acids. The CDR3 nucleotides read TGTGCCAGCAGCGTACTCGGACTAGCGGGACAAGGCGAGCAGTACTTC. This codes for CASSVLGLAGQGEQYF.

V usage is TRBV28 and J usage is TRBJ2-3; 10 bases are a match to TRBD2. Unmatched junction bases numbered 10, after V lost 5 bases and J lost 2 bases. The germline CDR1 and CDR2 sequences are MDHEN and SYDVKM. The CDR3 consists of 17 residues. The CDR3 loop reads CASSTPGLAGDTDTQYF. DNA for the CDR3: TGTGCCAGCAGTACCCCTGGGCTAGCGGGAGACACAGATACGCAGTATTTT.